A single sample is the source of the 16 T cell receptor beta chains below, sequenced in a study of cytomegalovirus exposure and HLA in healthy donors. Use of 60 Vbeta and 13 Jbeta primers characterized the PCR. TCRdb's table, derived via immunoSEQ multiplex PCR, lists solely in-frame clones and lacks some. Here the sample spans approximately 150,000 clones, 65% to 70% being singletons. The sequenced material came from PBMCs. These receptors were taken from a woman between 18 and 30 years old in good health and CMV-seropositive.

The genes are TRBV4-2 and TRBJ1-3; D unresolved. Trimming stripped 4 bases from V and 4 bases from J, with 5 bases between. Per the germline V gene, CDR1 is LGHNA and CDR2 is YNFKEQ. CDR3 length: 12 residues. The CDR3 region is CASSPVGNTIYF. CDR3 DNA sequence: TGTGCCAGCAGCCCCGTGGGAAACACCATATATTTT.

The chain uses TRBV9 and TRBJ2-1; 10 nucleotides match TRBD2. The trim removed 4 bases at V and 9 bases at J, leaving 10 bases unmatched. The CDR3 loop spans 15 amino acids. In germline, CDR1 is SGDLS, CDR2 YYNGEE. For the CDR3, the DNA is TGTGCCAGCAGCTACGTCCTAGCGGGAGTCGCTGAGCAGTTCTTC. The encoded protein is CASSYVLAGVAEQFF.

The rearrangement links TRBV7-3 to TRBJ2-1; D remains ambiguous. The CDR3 has 13 amino acids. Germline-derived CDR1 and CDR2 are SGHTA and FQGTGA. The V gene lost 0 bases and the J gene lost 6 bases, with 6 bases spanning the gap. CDR3 loop: CASSLTPSNEQFF. For the CDR3, the DNA is TGTGCCAGCAGCTTAACCCCTAGCAATGAGCAGTTCTTC.

The chain has TRBV6-1 and TRBJ2-3; 9 nucleotides align to TRBD2. The CDR3 length is 15 residues. V shed 7 bases, J shed 3 bases, and the junction held 8 bases outside the gene matches. Looked up from germline, CDR1 is MNHNS and CDR2 is SASEGT. This CDR3 reads CASKDSGRFTDTQYF. The DNA of the CDR3 is TGTGCCAGCAAAGATAGCGGGAGATTTACAGATACGCAGTATTTT.

The chain links TRBV2 to TRBJ2-7; tentatively, D is TRBD1 (6 bases). Germline V gene sequence: CDR1 SNHLY, CDR2 FYNNEI. The CDR3 contains 10 residues. The CDR3 loop is CAIQGREQYF. CDR3 in DNA: TGTGCTATACAGGGCCGAGAGCAGTACTTC.

This clone was seen more than once but under ten times. The genes are TRBV19 and TRBJ1-4; no clear D gene. This CDR3 comprises 16 residues. Germline CDR1 LNHDA, CDR2 SQIVND (reference sequence). V gave up 7 bases and J gave up 0 bases, with 15 bases separating them. CDR3 sequence reads: CASKETNYATNEKLFF. CDR3 DNA: TGTGCCAGTAAAGAGACTAATTACGCAACTAATGAAAAACTGTTTTTT. Looking up the rest from reference TRBV19 and TRBJ1-4 gives the full variable domain: DGGITQSPKYLFRKEGQNVTLSCEQNLNHDAMYWYRQDPGQGLRLIYYSQIVNDFQKGDIAEGYSVSREKKESFPLTVTSAQKNPTAFYLCASKETNYATNEKLFFGSGTQLSVL.

A few counts support this clone. The V and J genes are TRBV6-5 and TRBJ1-3; maybe TRBD1 (6 bases). With 6 bases removed from V and 4 bases from J, the gap between germline ends came to 16 bases. This CDR3 is 15 amino acids long. From germline, CDR1 is MNHEY and CDR2 SVGAGI. The CDR3 DNA is TGTGCCAGCAGACAGACACAGGGTTCAGGAAACACCATATATTTT. It encodes CASRQTQGSGNTIYF.

This clone was seen a single time. The rearrangement joins TRBV11-2 to TRBJ1-2; D gene unclear. The CDR3 spans 14 residues. Deletions cut 10 bases from V and 2 bases from J, with 17 bases between. CDR1 and CDR2 from the germline V gene are SGHAT and FQNNGV. CDR3 amino acids: CATAERGQNYGYTF. In nucleotides, the CDR3 is TGTGCCACCGCCGAGAGAGGCCAGAACTATGGCTACACCTTC.

The genes are TRBV30 and TRBJ1-5, with D unresolved. The V and J ends lost 3 bases and 7 bases respectively, with 10 bases between them. Germline V lookup: CDR1 GTSNPN, CDR2 SVGIG (reference sequence). The CDR3 totals 12 residues. This CDR3 is CAWSAQAQPQHF. CDR3 in DNA: TGTGCCTGGAGCGCGCAGGCACAGCCCCAGCATTTT.

Only one count was recorded for this clone. The chain employs TRBV19 and TRBJ2-7; D may be TRBD2 (5 bases). The CDR3 spans 14 residues. The V and J ends lost 3 bases and 3 bases respectively, with 12 bases between them. Germline loops: CDR1 LNHDA, CDR2 SQIVND (reference sequence). CDR3 bases: TGTGCCAGTAGTATGGAAGCTAGCTTCTACGAGCAGTACTTC. It specifies CASSMEASFYEQYF.

J is TRBJ1-5 and V is TRBV28; a weak D match, TRBD1 (5 bases). Germline V gene lookup returns CDR1 MDHEN and CDR2 SYDVKM. V dropped 0 bases and J dropped 0 bases, with 12 bases sitting between them. The CDR3 has 17 residues. The CDR3 DNA follows: TGTGCCAGCAGTTTATGGGGGGGTGGGAATAGCAATCAGCCCCAGCATTTT. Translated: CASSLWGGGNSNQPQHF.

The chain links TRBV27 to TRBJ2-7; 9 positions agree with TRBD1. The CDR3 loop spans 14 amino acids. With 3 bases clipped from V and 3 bases from J, the junction kept 3 bases outside the gene matches. Germline V lookup: CDR1 MNHEY, CDR2 SMNVEV (reference sequence). CDR3 in amino acids: CASSLDRGYYEQYF. Here the CDR3 DNA reads TGTGCCAGCAGTTTGGACAGGGGATACTACGAGCAGTACTTC.

This clone has only one observation. The chain couples TRBV25-1 to TRBJ1-2, with D possibly TRBD1 on 6 matching bases. V was cut by 4 bases and J by 8 bases, with 14 bases left in between. The CDR3 covers 13 residues. The germline V gene has CDR1 MGHDK and CDR2 SYGVNS. The CDR3 DNA is TGTGCCAGCAGTGGAGGGGGGGAATCGGGCTACACCTTC. It yields the protein CASSGGGESGYTF.

The chain couples TRBV6-1 to TRBJ2-1, with D perhaps TRBD2 (6 bases). Germline loops: CDR1 MNHNS, CDR2 SASEGT. V lost 1 base to trimming and J lost 6 bases, with 13 bases between them. The CDR3 sequence is 15 residues long. The CDR3 nucleotides are TGTGCCAGCAGTGAAGGGGGGTCGCGGGGCAATGAGCAGTTCTTC. Encoded protein: CASSEGGSRGNEQFF.

This clone has only a few counts. The rearrangement links TRBV4-1 to TRBJ1-1; D may be TRBD1 (6 bases). In germline, CDR1 is MGHRA, CDR2 YSYEKL. CDR3 size: 16 residues. V shed 6 bases and J shed 1 base, with 18 bases lying between them. The chain's CDR3 is CASSHPGHRGNTEAFF. The CDR3 nucleotides read TGCGCCAGCAGTCACCCGGGACACCGAGGGAACACTGAAGCTTTCTTT.

The gene calls are TRBV27 and TRBJ1-2; 7 nucleotides agree with TRBD1. The CDR3 has 14 amino acids. The trim removed 1 base at V and 8 bases at J, leaving 7 bases unmatched. Per the germline V gene, CDR1 is MNHEY and CDR2 is SMNVEV (reference sequence). CDR3 amino acids: CASSLLGRGTGYTF. The CDR3 region has the DNA TGTGCCAGCAGTTTATTAGGCAGGGGGACCGGCTACACCTTC.